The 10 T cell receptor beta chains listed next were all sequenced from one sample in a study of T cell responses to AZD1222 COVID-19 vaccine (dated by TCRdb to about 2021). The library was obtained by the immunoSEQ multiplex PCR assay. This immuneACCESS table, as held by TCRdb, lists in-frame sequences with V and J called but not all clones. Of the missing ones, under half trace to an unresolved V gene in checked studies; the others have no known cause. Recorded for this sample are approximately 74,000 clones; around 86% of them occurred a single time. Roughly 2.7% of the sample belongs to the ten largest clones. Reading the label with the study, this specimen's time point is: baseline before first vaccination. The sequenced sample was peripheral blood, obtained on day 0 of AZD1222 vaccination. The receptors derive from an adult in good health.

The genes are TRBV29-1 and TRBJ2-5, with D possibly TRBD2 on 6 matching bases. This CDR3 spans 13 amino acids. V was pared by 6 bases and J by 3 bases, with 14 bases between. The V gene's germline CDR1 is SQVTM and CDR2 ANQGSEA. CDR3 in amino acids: CSVLLLAEETQYF. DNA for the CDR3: TGCAGCGTCCTACTACTAGCAGAAGAGACCCAGTACTTC. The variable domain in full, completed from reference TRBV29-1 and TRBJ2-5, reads SAVISQKPSRDICQRGTSLTIQCQVDSQVTMMFWYRQQPGQSLTLIATANQGSEATYESGFVIDKFPISRPNLTFSTLTVSNMSPEDSSIYLCSVLLLAEETQYFGPGTRLLVL.

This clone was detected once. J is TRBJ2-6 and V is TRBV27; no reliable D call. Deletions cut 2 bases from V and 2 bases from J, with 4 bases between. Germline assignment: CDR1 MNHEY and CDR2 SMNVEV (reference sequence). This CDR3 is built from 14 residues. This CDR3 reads CASSLQAGANVLTF. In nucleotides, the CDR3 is TGTGCCAGCAGTTTACAGGCTGGGGCCAACGTCCTGACTTTC.

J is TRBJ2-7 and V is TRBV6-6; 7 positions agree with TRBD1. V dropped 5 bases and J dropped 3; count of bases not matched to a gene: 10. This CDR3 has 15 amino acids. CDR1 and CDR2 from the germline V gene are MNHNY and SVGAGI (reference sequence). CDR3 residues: CASSPREGQNYEQYF. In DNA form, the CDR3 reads TGTGCCAGCAGTCCCAGAGAGGGACAGAACTACGAGCAGTACTTC.

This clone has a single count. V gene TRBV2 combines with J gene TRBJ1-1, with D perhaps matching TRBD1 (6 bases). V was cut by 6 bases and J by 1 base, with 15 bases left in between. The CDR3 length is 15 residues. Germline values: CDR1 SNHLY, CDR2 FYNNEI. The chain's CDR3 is CASRGGDMGNTEAFF. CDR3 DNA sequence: TGTGCCAGCAGGGGGGGGGACATGGGGAACACTGAAGCTTTCTTT.

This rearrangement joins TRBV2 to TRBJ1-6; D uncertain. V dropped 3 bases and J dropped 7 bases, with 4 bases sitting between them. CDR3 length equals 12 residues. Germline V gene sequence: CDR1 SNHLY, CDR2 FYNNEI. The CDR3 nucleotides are TGTGCCAGCAGTGAGGGCAATTCACCCCTCCACTTT. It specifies CASSEGNSPLHF. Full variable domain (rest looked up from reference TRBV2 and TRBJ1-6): EPEVTQTPSHQVTQMGQEVILRCVPISNHLYFYWYRQILGQKVEFLVSFYNNEISEKSEIFDDQFSVERPDGSNFTLKIRSTKLEDSAMYFCASSEGNSPLHFGNGTRLTVT.

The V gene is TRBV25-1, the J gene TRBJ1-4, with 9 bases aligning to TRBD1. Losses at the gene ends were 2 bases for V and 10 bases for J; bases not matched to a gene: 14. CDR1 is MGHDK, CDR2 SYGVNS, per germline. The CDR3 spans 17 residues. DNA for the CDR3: TGTGCCAGCAGTGAAGGGGCGGGACAGGGACCGGCAGGAAAACTGTTTTTT. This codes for CASSEGAGQGPAGKLFF.

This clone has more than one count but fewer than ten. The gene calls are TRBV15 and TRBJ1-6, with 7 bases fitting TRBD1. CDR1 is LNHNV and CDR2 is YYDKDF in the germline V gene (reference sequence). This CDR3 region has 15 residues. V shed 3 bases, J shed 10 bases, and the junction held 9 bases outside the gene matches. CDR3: CATSSGRGRRSPLHF. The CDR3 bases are TGTGCCACCAGCAGTGGAAGGGGGCGCCGGTCACCCCTCCACTTT.

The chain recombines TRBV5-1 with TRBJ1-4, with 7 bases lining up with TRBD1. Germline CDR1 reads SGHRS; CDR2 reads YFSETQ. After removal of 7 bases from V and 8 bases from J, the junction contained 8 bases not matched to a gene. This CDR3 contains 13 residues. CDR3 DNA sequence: TGCGCCAGCCGAGAAGGGACAGCCGAAAAACTGTTTTTT. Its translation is CASREGTAEKLFF.

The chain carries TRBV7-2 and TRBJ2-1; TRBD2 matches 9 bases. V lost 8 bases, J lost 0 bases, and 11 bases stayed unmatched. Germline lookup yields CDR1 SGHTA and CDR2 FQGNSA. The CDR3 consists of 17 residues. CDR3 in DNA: TGTGCCAGCCGACGGGCTAGCGGGACCAACTCCTACAATGAGCAGTTCTTC. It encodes CASRRASGTNSYNEQFF.

CDR3 DNA: TGTGCCAGCCGATCGACAGGGAGGTTCACTGAAGCTTTCTTT. Translation: CASRSTGRFTEAFF. The gene calls are TRBV5-8 and TRBJ1-1, with 7 bases matching TRBD1. V gave up 7 bases and J gave up 4 bases; unmatched junction bases: 10. CDR3 size: 14 residues. CDR1 is SGHTS and CDR2 is YDEGEE in the germline V gene. The entire variable domain, with the rest obtained from reference TRBV5-8 and TRBJ1-1, is as follows: EAGVTQSPTHLIKTRGQQATLRCSPISGHTSVYWYQQALGLGLQFLLWYDEGEERNRGNFPPRFSGRQFPNYSSELNVNALELEDSALYLCASRSTGRFTEAFFGQGTRLTVV.